These 17 T cell receptor beta chains originate from one sample sequenced in a study of blood T cell repertoires in COVID-19. Here immunoSEQ multiplex PCR was the method, and the copy in TCRdb shows in-frame clones only, minus some. The sample consists of 350,000 to 450,000 clones, over 75% of them appearing once. The sample consisted of PBMCs or T cells enriched from blood (not recorded which). These receptor sequences come from a woman under 30 who had been exposed to COVID-19.

V usage is TRBV7-6 and J usage is TRBJ2-1, with TRBD2 matching 12 bases. This CDR3 has 16 residues. The germline V gene has CDR1 SGHVS and CDR2 FNYEAQ. J was trimmed by 7 bases and V by 5 bases; bases with no gene match: 9. Here the CDR3 DNA reads TGTGCCAGCAGCCTGATACTAGCGGGAGGAGGGAATGAGCAGTTCTTC. Its translation: CASSLILAGGGNEQFF.

This chain's CDR3 is CASSRPGVGTDTQYF. The CDR3 coding sequence is TGTGCCAGCAGCCGCCCGGGGGTCGGCACAGATACGCAGTATTTT. This chain links TRBV7-9 with TRBJ2-3; D perhaps matches TRBD2 (6 bases). Germline loops: CDR1 SEHNR, CDR2 FQNEAQ (reference sequence). The length of the CDR3 is 15 residues. Trimming pared 5 bases from V and 1 base from J, leaving 13 bases between.

A remark on this clone: Other nucleotide sequences in the sample specify the same CDR3. The rearrangement links TRBV4-1 to TRBJ1-2; D might be TRBD1 (6 bases). This CDR3 contains 15 residues. V gave up 0 bases and J gave up 2 bases, with 10 bases separating them. Germline CDR1 MGHRA, CDR2 YSYEKL. CDR3 nucleotides: TGCGCCAGCAGCCAAGATCCAGGGGTGAACTATGGCTACACCTTC. It encodes CASSQDPGVNYGYTF.

This rearrangement joins TRBV6-5 to TRBJ2-1, with D tentatively TRBD2 (6 bases). V was clipped by 7 bases and J by 8 bases, with 12 bases between them. This CDR3 is 12 amino acids long. Germline CDR1 reads MNHEY; CDR2 reads SVGAGI. CDR3 residues: CASKGRRDEQFF. The CDR3 bases are TGTGCCAGCAAAGGGAGGCGGGATGAGCAGTTCTTC.

The chain is built from TRBV14 and TRBJ2-5; D is possibly TRBD2 (5 bases). The CDR3 has 15 amino acids. V lost 0 bases and J 5 bases, leaving 13 bases between the germline ends. Germline lookup yields CDR1 SGHDN and CDR2 FVKESK. The CDR3 coding sequence is TGTGCCAGCAGCCAAGATCTGAACGGCGGGGAGACCCAGTACTTC. This translates into CASSQDLNGGETQYF.

The rearrangement uses TRBV7-8 and TRBJ2-2; a weak D match, TRBD2 (5 bases). The CDR3 covers 15 residues. V was shortened by 3 bases and J by 0 bases, with 8 bases between the two germline ends. Per the germline V gene, CDR1 is SGHVS and CDR2 is FQNEAQ. This CDR3 reads CASSFRTSNTGELFF. The CDR3 DNA follows: TGTGCCAGCAGCTTCCGGACTTCGAACACCGGGGAGCTGTTTTTT.

This chain uses TRBV19 with TRBJ2-3; 11 nucleotides match TRBD2. From germline, CDR1 is LNHDA and CDR2 SQIVND (reference sequence). The V segment lost 1 base and the J segment 7 bases; nucleotides outside the gene matches: 7. CDR3 length: 16 amino acids. CDR3 sequence: CASSIAPTSGAYTQYF. The CDR3 DNA reads as TGTGCCAGTAGTATAGCCCCGACTAGCGGGGCGTATACGCAGTATTTT. Full variable domain (rest looked up from reference TRBV19 and TRBJ2-3): DGGITQSPKYLFRKEGQNVTLSCEQNLNHDAMYWYRQDPGQGLRLIYYSQIVNDFQKGDIAEGYSVSREKKESFPLTVTSAQKNPTAFYLCASSIAPTSGAYTQYFGPGTRLTVL.

This clone was counted once. The rearrangement joins TRBV27 to TRBJ1-6, with TRBD1 matching over 9 bases. Germline values: CDR1 MNHEY, CDR2 SMNVEV (reference sequence). The length of the CDR3 is 19 residues. V lost 4 bases, J lost 6 bases, and 16 bases stayed unmatched. CDR3 sequence (DNA): TGTGCCAGCAGTTCCCACCCGTGGGTGGGACAGGGCGGTAATTCACCCCTCCACTTT. Amino acid sequence: CASSSHPWVGQGGNSPLHF.

V and J are TRBV27 and TRBJ2-5, with D unclear. Germline V gene data show CDR1 as MNHEY and CDR2 as SMNVEV (reference sequence). V lost 5 bases to trimming and J lost 9 bases, with 16 bases between them. CDR3 size: 13 residues. The CDR3 DNA is TGTGCCAGCAGTCTGCATCCACCTATGGCCCAGTACTTC. It specifies CASSLHPPMAQYF.

V gene TRBV19 combines with J gene TRBJ1-6; 7 nucleotides match TRBD1. The CDR3 length is 16 residues. The germline V gene encodes CDR1 LNHDA and CDR2 SQIVND (reference sequence). After removal of 9 bases from V and 0 bases from J, the junction contained 8 bases not matched to a gene. The CDR3 bases are TGTGCCAGCCGAGACAGGGAGTTCTCCTATAATTCACCCCTCCACTTT. The encoded protein is CASRDREFSYNSPLHF.

This clone appeared once. This chain joins TRBV7-9 and TRBJ1-1; TRBD1 matches 10 bases. Germline values: CDR1 SEHNR, CDR2 FQNEAQ (reference sequence). The CDR3 length is 15 residues. V lost 2 bases, J lost 7 bases, and 7 bases stayed unmatched. CDR3 amino acids: CASSLHGTGEVEAFF. CDR3 bases: TGTGCCAGCAGCTTACATGGGACAGGGGAGGTTGAAGCTTTCTTT.

The CDR3 loop is CASSPGQGVFYEQYF. The CDR3 DNA reads as TGTGCCAGTAGTCCGGGACAGGGGGTCTTCTACGAGCAGTACTTC. The V gene is TRBV19, the J gene TRBJ2-7; 11 bases align to TRBD1. Looked up from germline, CDR1 is LNHDA and CDR2 is SQIVND (reference sequence). The CDR3 consists of 15 residues. V lost 5 bases and J lost 3; bases outside the gene matches: 6.

This clone was observed a handful of times. This chain links TRBV19 with TRBJ1-5; 11 nucleotides match TRBD1. Looked up from germline, CDR1 is LNHDA and CDR2 is SQIVND (reference sequence). V lost 3 bases to trimming and J lost 6 bases; unmatched junction nucleotides: 4. This CDR3 spans 15 amino acids. CDR3 loop: CASSIGGTGGQPQHF. CDR3 nucleotides: TGTGCCAGTAGTATCGGGGGGACAGGGGGTCAGCCCCAGCATTTT.

The CDR3 spells CASSYLFQGSETQYF. CDR3 nucleotides: TGTGCCAGCAGCTACCTTTTTCAGGGTAGCGAGACCCAGTACTTC. The rearrangement uses TRBV6-5 and TRBJ2-5; maybe TRBD1 (5 bases). Trimming stripped 6 bases from V and 5 bases from J, with 19 bases between. Germline values: CDR1 MNHEY, CDR2 SVGAGI. This CDR3 is built from 15 residues.

The chain carries TRBV7-6 and TRBJ2-1; 8 bases agree with TRBD2. Per germline, CDR1 SGHVS and CDR2 FNYEAQ. This CDR3 spans 17 amino acids. J lost 5 bases, V lost 2 bases, and 11 bases had no gene match. The CDR3 DNA reads TGTGCCAGCAGCTTATTTGGCATAGCGGGGTTCAACAATGAGCAGTTCTTC. This codes for CASSLFGIAGFNNEQFF.

This chain joins TRBV28 and TRBJ2-1, with 8 bases aligning to TRBD1. The CDR3 contains 15 residues. The J segment lost 4 bases and the V segment lost 6 bases, leaving 8 bases of the junction unmatched. Germline CDR1 MDHEN, CDR2 SYDVKM. CDR3 coding DNA: TGTGCCAGCAGCCAGAGAACAGGGGGGTACAATGAGCAGTTCTTC. Protein product: CASSQRTGGYNEQFF.

The chain recombines TRBV5-1 with TRBJ2-4; TRBD1 matches 9 bases. Trimming took 1 base from V and 6 from J; bases not matched to a gene: 8. This CDR3 is built from 16 residues. Germline CDR1 SGHRS, CDR2 YFSETQ. The CDR3 nucleotides are TGCGCCAGCAGCTTGACAGGGGGCGGAGGGATAAACATTCAGTACTTC. Translated, it gives CASSLTGGGGINIQYF.